The 8 T cell receptor beta chains in this list originate from one sample, sequenced in a study of T cell responses to AZD1222 COVID-19 vaccine. Using immunoSEQ multiplex PCR, the repertoire was profiled, and TCRdb retains in-frame clones only, with some absent. The sample records about 200,000 clones, 70% to 90% being singletons. The sequencing here drew on peripheral blood, taken on day 0 of AZD1222 vaccination. These TCRs come from an adult in good health.

As DNA, the CDR3 is TGTGCCAGCAGCCGTGGGACGGCCAAACCGGAGACTTTCTTT. Translation: CASSRGTAKPETFF. The chain recombines TRBV6-5 with TRBJ1-1; TRBD1 is a possible D gene (5 bases). The V gene lost 6 bases and the J gene lost 12 bases, with 23 bases spanning the gap. The CDR3 contains 14 residues. Germline V gene data show CDR1 as MNHEY and CDR2 as SVGAGI.

The chain carries TRBV27 and TRBJ2-1; 11 bases align to TRBD2. CDR3 size: 15 residues. Losses at the gene ends were 2 bases for V and 4 bases for J; bases not matched to a gene: 1. The germline CDR1 and CDR2 sequences are MNHEY and SMNVEV (reference sequence). The CDR3 nucleotides read TGTGCCAGCAGTTTACTAGCGGGGGGTTACAATGAGCAGTTCTTC. Translation gives CASSLLAGGYNEQFF.

Notes on this clone: Additional DNA sequences in this sample encode the identical CDR3. The chain uses TRBV7-9 and TRBJ1-3; the D is unclear. Germline V gene data show CDR1 as SEHNR and CDR2 as FQNEAQ (reference sequence). This CDR3 has 14 amino acids. V lost 0 bases to trimming and J lost 0 bases, with 3 bases between them. This CDR3 reads CASSLAGSGNTIYF. The CDR3, as DNA: TGTGCCAGCAGCTTAGCGGGCTCTGGAAACACCATATATTTT.

V gene TRBV6-5 combines with J gene TRBJ1-1, with D uncertain. This CDR3 has 13 residues. V gave up 4 bases and J gave up 1 base, with 7 bases separating them. Germline CDR1 and CDR2: MNHEY and SVGAGI. This CDR3 is CASSSRPNTEAFF. CDR3 sequence (DNA): TGTGCCAGCAGTTCTCGACCGAACACTGAAGCTTTCTTT.

The rearrangement uses TRBV7-7 and TRBJ2-7, with a tentative D call TRBD2 (5 bases). Trimming cost V 3 bases and J 3 bases, with 12 bases left between them. The germline V gene encodes CDR1 SSHAT and CDR2 FNYEAQ (reference sequence). This CDR3 has 14 residues. The DNA for the CDR3 is TGTGCCAGCAGCTTCCGCCTAGCTGGCTACGAGCAGTACTTC. Encoded protein: CASSFRLAGYEQYF.

The table lists this clone with a count of one. The chain combines TRBV19 with TRBJ1-3; D is possibly TRBD1 (5 bases). Germline loops: CDR1 LNHDA, CDR2 SQIVND (reference sequence). V lost 7 bases to trimming and J lost 0 bases, with 13 bases between them. The CDR3 spans 15 residues. The CDR3 protein is CASTADRFSGNTIYF. For the CDR3, the DNA is TGTGCCAGTACCGCCGACAGATTCTCTGGAAACACCATATATTTT.

This clone was observed once. The rearrangement joins TRBV10-3 to TRBJ1-4; 7 bases line up with TRBD1. The CDR3 covers 15 residues. The J segment lost 3 bases and the V segment lost 2 bases, leaving 3 bases of the junction unmatched. The V gene's germline CDR1 is ENHRY and CDR2 SYGVKD. CDR3 region: CAISEAGGPNEKLFF. Here the CDR3 DNA reads TGTGCCATCAGTGAGGCAGGGGGACCTAATGAAAAACTGTTTTTT.

The chain recombines TRBV5-4 with TRBJ1-6; 10 positions match TRBD1. The CDR3 spans 16 residues. Trimming cost V 3 bases and J 8 bases; bases outside gene matches: 8. Germline CDR1 reads SGHNT; CDR2 reads YYREEE (reference sequence). In nucleotides, the CDR3 is TGTGCCAGCAGCTCCGATTCGGGACAGGGGTATTCACCCCTCCACTTT. This translates into CASSSDSGQGYSPLHF.